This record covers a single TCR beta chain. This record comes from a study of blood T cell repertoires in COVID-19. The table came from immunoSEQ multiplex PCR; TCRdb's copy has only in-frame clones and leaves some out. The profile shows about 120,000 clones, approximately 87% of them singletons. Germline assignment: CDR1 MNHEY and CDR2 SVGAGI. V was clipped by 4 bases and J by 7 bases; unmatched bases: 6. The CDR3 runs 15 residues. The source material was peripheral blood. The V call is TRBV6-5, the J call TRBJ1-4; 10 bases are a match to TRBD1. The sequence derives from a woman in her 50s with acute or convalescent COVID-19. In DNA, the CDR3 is TGTGCCAGCAGTTTGGGAGGGACAGGGGCTGAAAAACTGTTTTTT. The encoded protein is CASSLGGTGAEKLFF.